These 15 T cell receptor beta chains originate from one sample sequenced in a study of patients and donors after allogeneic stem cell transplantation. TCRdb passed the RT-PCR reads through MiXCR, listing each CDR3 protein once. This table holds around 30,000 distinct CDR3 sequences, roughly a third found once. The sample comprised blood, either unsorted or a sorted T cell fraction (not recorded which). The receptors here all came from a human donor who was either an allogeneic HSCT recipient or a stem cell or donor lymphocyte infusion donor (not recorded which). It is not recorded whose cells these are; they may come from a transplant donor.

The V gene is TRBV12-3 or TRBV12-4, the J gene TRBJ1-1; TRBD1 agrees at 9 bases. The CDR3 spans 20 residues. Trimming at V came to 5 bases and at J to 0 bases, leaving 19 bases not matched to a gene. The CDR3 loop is CASSLSAWDRAGGMNTEAFF. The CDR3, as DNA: TGTGCCAGCAGTCTCTCTGCGTGGGACAGGGCGGGAGGCATGAACACTGAAGCTTTCTTT.

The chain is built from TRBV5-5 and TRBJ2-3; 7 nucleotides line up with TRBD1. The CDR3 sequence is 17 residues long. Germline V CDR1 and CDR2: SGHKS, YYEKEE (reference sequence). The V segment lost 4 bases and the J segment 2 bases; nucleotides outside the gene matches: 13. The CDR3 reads CASSHNPPGQHTDTQYF. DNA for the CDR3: TGTGCCAGCAGCCATAACCCACCGGGACAGCACACAGATACGCAGTATTTT.

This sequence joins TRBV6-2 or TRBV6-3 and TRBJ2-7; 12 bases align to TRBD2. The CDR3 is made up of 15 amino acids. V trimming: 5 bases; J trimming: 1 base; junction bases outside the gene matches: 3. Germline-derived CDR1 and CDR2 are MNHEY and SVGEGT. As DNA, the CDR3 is TGTGCCAGCAGTCGACTAGCGGGAGAATCCTACGAGCAGTACTTC. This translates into CASSRLAGESYEQYF.

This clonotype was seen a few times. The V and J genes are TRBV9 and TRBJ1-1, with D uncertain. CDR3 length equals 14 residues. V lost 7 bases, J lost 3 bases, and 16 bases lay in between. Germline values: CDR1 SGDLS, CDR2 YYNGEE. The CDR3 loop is CASGSRASDTEAFF. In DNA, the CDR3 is TGTGCCAGCGGCTCGAGGGCCTCCGACACTGAAGCTTTCTTT.

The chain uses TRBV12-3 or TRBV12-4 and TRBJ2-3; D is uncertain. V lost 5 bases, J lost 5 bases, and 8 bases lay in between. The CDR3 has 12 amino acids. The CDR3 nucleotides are TGTGCCAGCAGTCCTTGGAAAGATACGCAGTATTTT. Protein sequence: CASSPWKDTQYF.

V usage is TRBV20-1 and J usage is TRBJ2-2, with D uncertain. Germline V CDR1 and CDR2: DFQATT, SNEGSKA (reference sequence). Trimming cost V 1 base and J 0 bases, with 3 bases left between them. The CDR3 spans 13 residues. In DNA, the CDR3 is TGCAGTGCTAGAGTCCCGAACACCGGGGAGCTGTTTTTT. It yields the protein CSARVPNTGELFF.

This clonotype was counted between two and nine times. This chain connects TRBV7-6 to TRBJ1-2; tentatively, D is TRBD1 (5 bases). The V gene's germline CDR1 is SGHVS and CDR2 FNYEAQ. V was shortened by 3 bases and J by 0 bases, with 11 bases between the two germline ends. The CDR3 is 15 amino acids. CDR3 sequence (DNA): TGTGCCAGCAGCTTGGGGGGAGGTCCTAACTATGGCTACACCTTC. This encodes CASSLGGGPNYGYTF.

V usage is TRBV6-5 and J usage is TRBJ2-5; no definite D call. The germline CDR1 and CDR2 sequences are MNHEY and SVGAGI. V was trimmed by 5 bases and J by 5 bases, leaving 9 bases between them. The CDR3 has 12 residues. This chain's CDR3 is CASSENGETQYF. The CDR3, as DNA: TGTGCCAGCAGTGAGAACGGGGAGACCCAGTACTTC.

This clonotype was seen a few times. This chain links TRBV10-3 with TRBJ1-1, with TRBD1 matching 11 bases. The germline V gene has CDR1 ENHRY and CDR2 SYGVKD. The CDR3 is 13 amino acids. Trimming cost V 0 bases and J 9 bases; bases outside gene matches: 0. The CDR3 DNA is TGTGCCATCAGTGAGTCGGACAGGGGGCAAGCTTTCTTT. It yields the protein CAISESDRGQAFF.

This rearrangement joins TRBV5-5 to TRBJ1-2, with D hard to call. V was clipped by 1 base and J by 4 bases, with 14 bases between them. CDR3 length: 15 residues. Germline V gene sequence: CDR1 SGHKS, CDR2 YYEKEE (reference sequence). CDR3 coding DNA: TGTGCCAGCAGCTTGAGGCCGCACCAAGGCTATGGCTACACCTTC. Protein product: CASSLRPHQGYGYTF.

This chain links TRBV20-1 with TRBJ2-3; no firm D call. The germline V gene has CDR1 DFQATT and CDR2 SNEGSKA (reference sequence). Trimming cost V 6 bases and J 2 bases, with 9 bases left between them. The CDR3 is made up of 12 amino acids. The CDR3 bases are TGCAGTGCCCGACCCCCCACAGATACGCAGTATTTT. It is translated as CSARPPTDTQYF.

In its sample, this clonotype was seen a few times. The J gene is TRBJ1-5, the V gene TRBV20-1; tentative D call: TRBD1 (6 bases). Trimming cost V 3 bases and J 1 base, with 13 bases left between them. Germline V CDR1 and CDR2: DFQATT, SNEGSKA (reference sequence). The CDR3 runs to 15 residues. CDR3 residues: CSASPRQVSNQPQHF. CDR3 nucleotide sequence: TGCAGTGCTAGTCCCAGACAGGTGAGCAATCAGCCCCAGCATTTT.

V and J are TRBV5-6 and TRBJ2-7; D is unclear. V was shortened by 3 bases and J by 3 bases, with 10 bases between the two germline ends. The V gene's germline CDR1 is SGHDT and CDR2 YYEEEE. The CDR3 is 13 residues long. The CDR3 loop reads CASSSGPFYEQYV. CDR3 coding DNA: TGTGCCAGCAGCTCGGGTCCTTTCTACGAGCAGTACGTC.

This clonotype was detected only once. CDR3 nucleotide sequence: TGTGCCACCAGCAGACTGCCCGGACAGGGGGAGACCCAGTACTTC. It codes for CATSRLPGQGETQYF. The chain uses TRBV15 and TRBJ2-5; 9 bases agree with TRBD1. CDR1 LNHNV and CDR2 YYDKDF come from the germline V gene (reference sequence). V lost 2 bases, J lost 5 bases, and 6 bases stayed unmatched. The CDR3 contains 15 residues.

CDR3 in DNA: TGTGCCACCAGTGACACCGGGACTAGCACCTACGAGCAGTACTTC. Translation gives CATSDTGTSTYEQYF. The V call is TRBV24-1, the J call TRBJ2-7; TRBD2 matches at 9 bases. The CDR3 runs 15 residues. Trimming removed 4 bases from V and 2 bases from J; junction bases left unmatched: 5. The germline V gene encodes CDR1 KGHDR and CDR2 SFDVKD.